The 15 T cell receptor beta chains below all came from one sample that was sequenced in a study of blood T cell repertoires in COVID-19 (dated by TCRdb to 2020 to 2021). Library preparation was by the immunoSEQ multiplex PCR assay. TCRdb holds this immuneACCESS table with in-frame rearrangements only. Some clones are missing; in checked studies, unresolved V genes explain under half, and the rest has no known cause. This sample has 250,000 to 350,000 clones in its table, and about 88% of those were observed once. The top ten constitute roughly 1.5% of the sample. Sequenced sample: peripheral blood. The origin of the receptors is a human donor with COVID-19, enrolled during active disease. The donor label of this sample is uncertain.

The chain uses TRBV13 and TRBJ1-5; D might be TRBD1 (5 bases). There are 17 residues in the CDR3. The germline CDR1 and CDR2 sequences are PRHDT and FYEKMQ (reference sequence). The ends were cut back, 3 bases at V and 3 bases at J, with 18 bases in the middle. The CDR3 protein is CASSLPRGRCPNQPQHF. The CDR3 DNA reads TGTGCCAGCAGCTTGCCCCGGGGGAGGTGTCCCAATCAGCCCCAGCATTTT. Using reference TRBV13 and TRBJ1-5 for the parts outside the CDR3, the full variable domain is AAGVIQSPRHLIKEKRETATLKCYPIPRHDTVYWYQQGPGQDPQFLISFYEKMQSDKGSIPDRFSAQQFSDYHSELNMSSLELGDSALYFCASSLPRGRCPNQPQHFGDGTRLSIL.

This sequence joins TRBV19 and TRBJ1-1; a weak D match, TRBD1 (5 bases). V lost 3 bases and J 4 bases, leaving 15 bases between the germline ends. Looked up from germline, CDR1 is LNHDA and CDR2 is SQIVND (reference sequence). This CDR3 is 15 amino acids long. Here the CDR3 reads CASSIAELGATEAFF. CDR3 sequence (DNA): TGTGCCAGTAGTATTGCCGAACTTGGGGCCACTGAAGCTTTCTTT.

J is TRBJ2-7 and V is TRBV4-2; D may be TRBD2 (7 bases). The CDR3 sequence is 15 residues long. Germline lookup yields CDR1 LGHNA and CDR2 YNFKEQ. Trimming took 0 bases from V and 4 from J, leaving 13 bases between them. CDR3 amino acids: CASSQDWGGKYEQYF. Written as DNA, the CDR3 is TGTGCCAGCAGCCAAGATTGGGGGGGCAAGTACGAGCAGTACTTC.

This rearrangement joins TRBV12-5 to TRBJ1-6; TRBD1 might be the D (5 bases). Germline V lookup: CDR1 LGHNT, CDR2 FRNRAP. The V end lost 9 bases, the J end lost 10 bases, and 16 bases lay between the germline ends. The length of the CDR3 is 13 residues. In DNA, the CDR3 is TGTGCTAGCCTCGCACAGGCCGGCTCACCCCTCCACTTT. It codes for CASLAQAGSPLHF.

The V gene is TRBV7-8, the J gene TRBJ2-3, with 8 bases lining up with TRBD1. Germline CDR1 and CDR2: SGHVS and FQNEAQ. Trimming took 1 base from V and 4 from J; bases not matched to a gene: 4. The CDR3 has 15 amino acids. CDR3 bases: TGTGCCAGCAGCTTAGATGGACAGGGTTCAGATACGCAGTATTTT. Translated, it gives CASSLDGQGSDTQYF.

This clone has only one observation. The chain links TRBV28 to TRBJ1-5, with 9 bases fitting TRBD1. CDR1 and CDR2 (germline): MDHEN, SYDVKM. V was pared by 7 bases and J by 6 bases, with 7 bases of the junction left unmatched. The CDR3 extends over 14 amino acids. CDR3 protein: CASNDRGAGQPQHF. In DNA form, the CDR3 reads TGTGCCAGCAACGACAGGGGGGCAGGTCAGCCCCAGCATTTT.

The chain combines TRBV5-4 with TRBJ1-2, with TRBD1 as a possible D gene (5 bases). The CDR3 runs to 15 residues. CDR1 is SGHNT, CDR2 YYREEE, per germline (reference sequence). The germline V and J ends were trimmed by 0 bases and 8 bases, with 17 bases remaining between them. CDR3 protein: CASSLAATDLQGYTF. In nucleotides, the CDR3 is TGTGCCAGCAGCTTGGCCGCGACAGACCTCCAGGGCTACACCTTC.

The chain employs TRBV2 and TRBJ1-1; 10 positions match TRBD1. CDR1 SNHLY and CDR2 FYNNEI come from the germline V gene. CDR3 length: 16 amino acids. Trimming removed 5 bases from V and 0 bases from J; junction bases left unmatched: 6. This chain's CDR3 is CASSFMGQGMNTEAFF. CDR3 DNA: TGTGCCAGCAGTTTTATGGGACAGGGGATGAACACTGAAGCTTTCTTT.

The chain combines TRBV3-1 (or the pseudogene TRBV3-2) with TRBJ1-2; TRBD1 matches 9 bases. The trim removed 6 bases at V and 6 bases at J, leaving 5 bases unmatched. This CDR3 contains 13 residues. The germline gives CDR1 LGHDT, CDR2 YNNKEL (reference sequence). CDR3 amino acids: CASSLRDRDGYTF. The CDR3 nucleotides are TGTGCCAGCAGTCTCAGGGACAGGGATGGCTACACCTTC.

The genes are TRBV27 and TRBJ2-7; D perhaps matches TRBD2 (7 bases). V lost 5 bases to trimming and J lost 2 bases, with 16 bases between them. Germline CDR1 MNHEY, CDR2 SMNVEV (reference sequence). The CDR3 covers 15 residues. The CDR3 sequence is CASSGGGIRPYEQYF. The CDR3, as DNA: TGTGCCAGCAGTGGCGGGGGCATCCGCCCCTACGAGCAGTACTTC.

This clone has just a few counts. This sample includes further DNA sequences coding for the same CDR3. The chain joins TRBV28 to TRBJ1-1, with 8 bases that match TRBD1. J lost 5 bases, V lost 5 bases, and 10 bases had no gene match. The CDR3 has 15 amino acids. Germline assignment: CDR1 MDHEN and CDR2 SYDVKM. The CDR3 bases are TGTGCCAGCAGTCTAGGACAGGGATTCCGGACTGAAGCTTTCTTT. Translation gives CASSLGQGFRTEAFF.

This clone was seen more than once but under ten times. J is TRBJ2-3 and V is TRBV19, with 7 positions matching TRBD2. The CDR3 runs 15 residues. The germline V gene has CDR1 LNHDA and CDR2 SQIVND (reference sequence). V shed 4 bases, J shed 9 bases, and the junction held 13 bases outside the gene matches. As DNA, the CDR3 is TGTGCCAGTAGTACGACCGGGGGGAGGGGTCCGACGCAGTATTTT. Residues: CASSTTGGRGPTQYF.

This chain uses TRBV2 with TRBJ1-5; no clear D gene. V was clipped by 8 bases and J by 0 bases, with 5 bases between them. The CDR3 sequence is 12 residues long. The germline CDR1 and CDR2 sequences are SNHLY and FYNNEI. The CDR3 DNA reads TGTGCCAGCGCGGGTAGCAATCAGCCCCAGCATTTT. It encodes CASAGSNQPQHF.

This chain joins TRBV18 and TRBJ2-1; TRBD2 agrees at 14 bases. Per germline, CDR1 KGHSH and CDR2 LQKENI. Unmatched junction bases numbered 4, after V lost 3 bases and J lost 9 bases. This CDR3 is built from 15 residues. CDR3 nucleotide sequence: TGTGCCAGCTCACCGGGGACTAGCGGGAGAAGTGAGCAGTTCTTC. Residues: CASSPGTSGRSEQFF.

This chain connects TRBV2 to TRBJ1-6, with D possibly being TRBD1 (5 bases). The CDR3 has 15 residues. Trimming cost V 2 bases and J 4 bases, with 9 bases left between them. Germline CDR1 is SNHLY and CDR2 is FYNNEI. The CDR3 DNA reads as TGTGCCAGCAGTGAACGACAGAGTTATAATTCACCCCTCCACTTT. Amino acid sequence: CASSERQSYNSPLHF.